This T cell receptor beta chain was profiled in a study of regulatory T cells in long-lasting Graves disease. Germline trimming cut 0 bases from V and 0 bases from J; bases unmatched to any gene: 0. Per the germline V gene, CDR1 is SGDLS and CDR2 is YYNGEE. This CDR3 is 14 amino acids long. In regard to this clonotype: Its antigen is not identified.

As for time point: persistent/refractory GD, antithyroid drugs over 5 years with positive TRAb. RNA isolated from PBMCs was used to make the TCR library. The diagnosis of Graves' disease used American Thyroid Association guidelines. CDR3 regions were amplified by Arm-PCR using iRepertoire HTBI primers to build TCR beta libraries. TCRdb recomputed calls from the multiplex PCR reads with MiXCR, one row per CDR3 protein. The table includes over 450,000 distinct CDR3 sequences, 20% to 25% detected once. Study-level points and caveats: Favored usage of TRBV28, TRBJ1-2 and TRBJ2-5 was recorded in persistent disease. Fewer public clonotypes were shared by new patients (966) than by persistent patients (roughly 2,600). It was peripheral blood alone, not thyroid tissue, that was studied.

V and J are TRBV9 and TRBJ2-7, with 7 bases fitting TRBD1. The sample in question was peripheral blood mononuclear cells (PBMCs), obtained when the disease was refractory, from a patient treated with antithyroid drugs. This sequence was found in a female donor with Graves disease. In DNA form, the CDR3 reads TGTGCCAGCAGCGTAGGGGACAGCTCCTACGAGCAGTACTTC. This gives the protein CASSVGDSSYEQYF.